The 28 T cell receptor beta chains below were found in one sample sequenced in a study of blood T cell repertoires in COVID-19. The repertoire was sequenced with immunoSEQ multiplex PCR; TCRdb's copy has only in-frame clones and lacks some. The table has fewer than 250,000 clones, around 82% seen once. Sequencing input: PBMCs or T cells enriched from blood (not recorded which). Receptors originate from a middle-aged woman with acute COVID-19.

The chain carries TRBV6-4 and TRBJ1-1; D is uncertain. The CDR3 covers 10 residues. Germline values: CDR1 MRHNA, CDR2 SNTAGT. The V gene lost 8 bases and the J gene lost 7 bases, with 8 bases spanning the gap. CDR3 DNA: TGTGCCAGCTACCGCGATGAAGCTTTCTTT. Residues: CASYRDEAFF.

V is TRBV19 and J is TRBJ2-2; perhaps TRBD2 as D (6 bases). The CDR3 is made up of 16 amino acids. Trimming removed 3 bases at V and 0 bases at J, with 11 bases between. The germline gives CDR1 LNHDA, CDR2 SQIVND (reference sequence). CDR3 protein: CASSMGGTANTGELFF. The CDR3 DNA reads TGTGCCAGTAGTATGGGCGGGACGGCGAACACCGGGGAGCTGTTTTTT.

This clone was detected only once. The chain carries TRBV7-2 and TRBJ2-3; 9 bases fit TRBD2. Looked up from germline, CDR1 is SGHTA and CDR2 is FQGNSA. Germline trimming cut 5 bases from V and 1 base from J; bases unmatched to any gene: 10. CDR3 length: 17 residues. The CDR3 DNA sequence: TGTGCCAGCAGCGCTAGGGTGACTAGCGGTCGCACAGATACGCAGTATTTT. It is translated as CASSARVTSGRTDTQYF. The whole variable domain, filled in from reference TRBV7-2 and TRBJ2-3, reads GAGVSQSPSNKVTEKGKDVELRCDPISGHTALYWYRQSLGQGLEFLIYFQGNSAPDKSGLPSDRFSAERTGGSVSTLTIQRTQQEDSAVYLCASSARVTSGRTDTQYFGPGTRLTVL.

This chain links TRBV5-4 with TRBJ2-1; 11 bases align to TRBD2. The CDR3 runs 15 residues. V shed 0 bases and J 8 bases; nucleotides not matched to a gene: 4. Per the germline V gene, CDR1 is SGHNT and CDR2 is YYREEE (reference sequence). Written as DNA, the CDR3 is TGTGCCAGCAGCTTGGATAGCGGGAGGGCCCATGAGCAGTTCTTC. Translating it yields CASSLDSGRAHEQFF.

This clone was seen a handful of times. The V and J genes are TRBV7-3 and TRBJ1-3; tentative D call: TRBD1 (5 bases). In germline, CDR1 is SGHTA, CDR2 FQGTGA. The V end lost 1 base, the J end lost 0 bases, and 10 bases lay between the germline ends. This CDR3 comprises 16 residues. Here the CDR3 reads CASSLKGPSSGNTIYF. CDR3 nucleotide sequence: TGTGCCAGCAGCTTAAAGGGGCCGAGCTCTGGAAACACCATATATTTT.

The chain carries TRBV7-8 and TRBJ2-7; D might be TRBD1 (5 bases). CDR1 and CDR2 from the germline V gene are SGHVS and FQNEAQ. The germline V and J ends were trimmed by 1 base and 0 bases, with 10 bases remaining between them. CDR3 length equals 15 residues. CDR3 residues: CASSLGGGYSYEQYF. For the CDR3, the DNA is TGTGCCAGCAGCTTAGGGGGCGGATACTCCTACGAGCAGTACTTC.

This rearrangement joins TRBV28 to TRBJ2-1; 7 bases align to TRBD2. Trimming at V came to 3 bases and at J to 14 bases, leaving 7 bases not matched to a gene. This CDR3 has 12 residues. Germline V lookup: CDR1 MDHEN, CDR2 SYDVKM. The DNA for the CDR3 is TGTGCCAGCAGTTTGGGGGGGGGAAGTAAGTTCTTC. Its protein product is CASSLGGGSKFF.

The rearrangement joins TRBV19 to TRBJ2-2, with 7 bases lining up with TRBD1. The germline V gene has CDR1 LNHDA and CDR2 SQIVND (reference sequence). V trimming: 1 base; J trimming: 6 bases; junction bases outside the gene matches: 5. CDR3 length equals 15 residues. The CDR3 DNA follows: TGTGCCAGTAGTATAGGACCTACAGGGGCCGGGGAGCTGTTTTTT. It codes for CASSIGPTGAGELFF.

This rearrangement joins TRBV3-1 (or the pseudogene TRBV3-2) to TRBJ1-4; no reliable D call. The CDR3 sequence is 14 residues long. The V end lost 5 bases, the J end lost 7 bases, and 14 bases lay between the germline ends. Germline V gives CDR1 LGHDT, CDR2 YNNKEL (reference sequence). The CDR3 region is CASSRLPGSEKLFF. Written as DNA, the CDR3 is TGTGCCAGCAGCAGACTCCCTGGAAGTGAAAAACTGTTTTTT.

This clone occurred once. The chain couples TRBV19 to TRBJ1-4, with TRBD1 matching over 11 bases. This CDR3 has 17 residues. Trimming removed 7 bases from V and 4 bases from J; junction bases left unmatched: 11. Looked up from germline, CDR1 is LNHDA and CDR2 is SQIVND (reference sequence). CDR3: CASKPGTGGRGNEKLFF. The CDR3 nucleotides are TGTGCCAGTAAACCCGGGACAGGGGGACGGGGTAATGAAAAACTGTTTTTT.

The CDR3 coding sequence is TGTGCCAGCTCTAGGGGGGGTAATGAAAAACTGTTTTTT. This gives the protein CASSRGGNEKLFF. The genes are TRBV7-2 and TRBJ1-4; D is possibly TRBD1 (6 bases). This CDR3 region has 13 residues. In germline, CDR1 is SGHTA, CDR2 FQGNSA. V lost 8 bases and J 4 bases, leaving 11 bases between the germline ends. Filled out from reference TRBV7-2 and TRBJ1-4, the complete variable domain reads GAGVSQSPSNKVTEKGKDVELRCDPISGHTALYWYRQSLGQGLEFLIYFQGNSAPDKSGLPSDRFSAERTGGSVSTLTIQRTQQEDSAVYLCASSRGGNEKLFFGSGTQLSVL.

Many counts were recorded for this clone. The rearrangement links TRBV11-3 to TRBJ2-5; the match to TRBD2 covers 13 bases. Unmatched junction bases numbered 11, after V lost 5 bases and J lost 5 bases. From germline, CDR1 is SGHNT and CDR2 YENEEA. CDR3 length: 17 residues. CDR3 nucleotides: TGTGCCAGCAGCCCCACCGGGACTAGCGGGGTGGAGGAGACCCAGTACTTC. This gives the protein CASSPTGTSGVEETQYF.

The chain couples TRBV30 to TRBJ1-2; the D gene is possibly TRBD1 (6 bases). Trimming removed 3 bases at V and 5 bases at J, with 16 bases between. The CDR3 is 14 residues long. Germline loops: CDR1 GTSNPN, CDR2 SVGIG (reference sequence). This CDR3 is CAWSNLEGVYGYTF. The DNA for the CDR3 is TGTGCCTGGAGCAACTTAGAGGGGGTTTATGGCTACACCTTC.

The chain recombines TRBV5-6 with TRBJ2-5; 11 bases align to TRBD1. The CDR3 consists of 14 residues. Trimming took 3 bases from V and 10 from J; bases not matched to a gene: 8. Germline assignment: CDR1 SGHDT and CDR2 YYEEEE. Here the CDR3 reads CASSWGTGGRVQYF. For the CDR3, the DNA is TGTGCCAGCAGCTGGGGGACAGGGGGGAGAGTCCAGTACTTC.

The chain employs TRBV5-1 and TRBJ1-2; no firm D call. The CDR3 consists of 14 residues. Trimming removed 3 bases at V and 0 bases at J, with 9 bases between. In germline, CDR1 is SGHRS, CDR2 YFSETQ. The CDR3 nucleotides are TGCGCCAGCAGCTCACCGGGGACTAACTATGGCTACACCTTC. Protein sequence: CASSSPGTNYGYTF. Complete variable domain (other parts from reference TRBV5-1 and TRBJ1-2): KAGVTQTPRYLIKTRGQQVTLSCSPISGHRSVSWYQQTPGQGLQFLFEYFSETQRNKGNFPGRFSGRQFSNSRSEMNVSTLELGDSALYLCASSSPGTNYGYTFGSGTRLTVV.

The chain links TRBV5-6 to TRBJ2-7; a possible D gene is TRBD2 (5 bases). Trimming removed 1 base at V and 0 bases at J, with 23 bases between. The CDR3 runs to 19 residues. Germline-derived CDR1 and CDR2 are SGHDT and YYEEEE. CDR3 region: CASSLRFETLLRASYEQYF. DNA of the CDR3: TGTGCCAGCAGCTTGAGGTTTGAGACGCTTCTGAGGGCCTCCTACGAGCAGTACTTC.

The table lists this clone with a count of one. J is TRBJ2-1 and V is TRBV30; D may be TRBD2 (5 bases). The V and J ends lost 4 bases and 9 bases respectively, with 19 bases between them. This CDR3 contains 14 residues. Germline V gene lookup returns CDR1 GTSNPN and CDR2 SVGIG (reference sequence). CDR3 protein: CAWTTSRAAGEQFF. The CDR3 DNA sequence: TGTGCCTGGACTACTAGTCGGGCGGCGGGTGAGCAGTTCTTC.

This chain links TRBV2 with TRBJ2-7; D is possibly TRBD2 (6 bases). V lost 2 bases to trimming and J lost 6 bases, with 11 bases between them. Germline loops: CDR1 SNHLY, CDR2 FYNNEI. The length of the CDR3 is 13 residues. CDR3 in amino acids: CASSETGEGEQYF. CDR3 coding DNA: TGTGCCAGCAGTGAAACGGGAGAGGGCGAGCAGTACTTC.

The genes are TRBV3-1 (or the pseudogene TRBV3-2) and TRBJ2-2; D call uncertain. The V gene lost 1 base and the J gene lost 0 bases, with 12 bases spanning the gap. CDR1 is LGHDT and CDR2 is YNNKEL in the germline V gene (reference sequence). CDR3 size: 17 residues. CDR3 DNA: TGTGCCAGCAGCCAAGCTTGGGCTCAGGCGAACACCGGGGAGCTGTTTTTT. Protein product: CASSQAWAQANTGELFF.

The chain carries TRBV4-2 and TRBJ2-7; 8 bases align to TRBD1. CDR3 length: 17 residues. J gave up 2 bases and V 4 bases, and 13 bases lay outside the gene matches. CDR1 and CDR2 from the germline V gene are LGHNA and YNFKEQ. CDR3 sequence: CASSPFSRQGQTYEQYF. As DNA, the CDR3 is TGTGCCAGCAGCCCATTTTCCCGACAGGGGCAGACCTACGAGCAGTACTTC.

V and J are TRBV4-2 and TRBJ2-5; maybe TRBD1 (5 bases). V was trimmed by 5 bases and J by 2 bases, leaving 9 bases between them. This CDR3 is built from 13 residues. Per the germline V gene, CDR1 is LGHNA and CDR2 is YNFKEQ. CDR3 region: CASSSGQQETQYF. The DNA of the CDR3 is TGTGCCAGCAGCTCAGGACAACAAGAGACCCAGTACTTC.

The V call is TRBV11-2, the J call TRBJ1-5, with D uncertain. Germline CDR1 and CDR2: SGHAT and FQNNGV. V gave up 5 bases and J gave up 0 bases, with 8 bases separating them. The CDR3 has 14 amino acids. This CDR3 reads CASSTAGSNQPQHF. The CDR3 DNA reads as TGTGCCAGCAGCACAGCGGGTAGCAATCAGCCCCAGCATTTT. Looking up the rest from reference TRBV11-2 and TRBJ1-5 gives the full variable domain: EAGVAQSPRYKIIEKRQSVAFWCNPISGHATLYWYQQILGQGPKLLIQFQNNGVVDDSQLPKDRFSAERLKGVDSTLKIQPAKLEDSAVYLCASSTAGSNQPQHFGDGTRLSIL.

This sequence joins TRBV5-1 and TRBJ1-2; 7 nucleotides match TRBD1. V lost 0 bases and J lost 8; bases outside the gene matches: 10. Germline loops: CDR1 SGHRS, CDR2 YFSETQ. There are 15 residues in the CDR3. CDR3 residues: CASSLALGQEEGYTF. The CDR3 bases are TGCGCCAGCAGCTTGGCCTTAGGACAGGAGGAGGGCTACACCTTC.

V gene TRBV27 combines with J gene TRBJ1-3, with D tentatively TRBD1 (5 bases). V was clipped by 6 bases and J by 0 bases, with 9 bases between them. CDR3 size: 14 residues. Germline CDR1 is MNHEY and CDR2 is SMNVEV (reference sequence). CDR3 DNA: TGTGCCAGCAGACAGGCTAGCTCTGGAAACACCATATATTTT. It encodes CASRQASSGNTIYF.

This sequence joins TRBV14 and TRBJ2-2; TRBD1 agrees at 10 bases. J gave up 5 bases and V 2 bases, and 5 bases lay outside the gene matches. This CDR3 comprises 16 residues. Per the germline V gene, CDR1 is SGHDN and CDR2 is FVKESK. CDR3 sequence (DNA): TGTGCCAGCAGCCAACTTGACAGGGGGCGAACCGGGGAGCTGTTTTTT. Residues: CASSQLDRGRTGELFF.

The J gene is TRBJ2-3, the V gene TRBV5-8; 9 nucleotides line up with TRBD1. Germline CDR1 SGHTS, CDR2 YDEGEE. This CDR3 is built from 14 residues. Trimming removed 7 bases from V and 1 base from J; junction bases left unmatched: 4. The CDR3 coding sequence is TGTGCCAGCGGGGACAGGGTGGGCACAGATACGCAGTATTTT. Encoded protein: CASGDRVGTDTQYF.

The CDR3 region is CASSYGFGGVKYEQYF. The CDR3 nucleotides are TGCGCCAGCAGCTACGGGTTCGGCGGGGTGAAGTACGAGCAGTACTTC. V gene TRBV5-1 combines with J gene TRBJ2-7, with D tentatively TRBD2 (6 bases). Trimming took 3 bases from V and 4 from J, leaving 20 bases between them. The germline V gene encodes CDR1 SGHRS and CDR2 YFSETQ. CDR3 length equals 16 residues.

The chain uses TRBV30 and TRBJ1-1, with D possibly being TRBD1 (6 bases). Germline CDR1 and CDR2: GTSNPN and SVGIG (reference sequence). V gave up 0 bases and J gave up 2 bases, with 16 bases separating them. CDR3 length: 16 amino acids. The CDR3 spells CAWSVYWTEDNTEAFF. CDR3 bases: TGTGCCTGGAGTGTATATTGGACAGAGGATAACACTGAAGCTTTCTTT.